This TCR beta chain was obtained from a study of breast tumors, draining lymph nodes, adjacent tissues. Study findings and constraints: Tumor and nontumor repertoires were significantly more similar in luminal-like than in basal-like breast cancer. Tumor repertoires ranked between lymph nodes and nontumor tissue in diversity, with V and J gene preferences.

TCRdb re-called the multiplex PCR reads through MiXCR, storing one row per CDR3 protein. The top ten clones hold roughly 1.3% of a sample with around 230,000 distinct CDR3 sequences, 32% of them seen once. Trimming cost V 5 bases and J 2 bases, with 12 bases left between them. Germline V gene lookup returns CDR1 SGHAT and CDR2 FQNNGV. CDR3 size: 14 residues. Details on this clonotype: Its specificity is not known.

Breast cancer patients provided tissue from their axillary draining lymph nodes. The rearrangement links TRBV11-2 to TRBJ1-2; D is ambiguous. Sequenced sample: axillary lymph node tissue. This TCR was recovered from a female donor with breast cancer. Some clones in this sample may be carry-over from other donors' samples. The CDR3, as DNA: TGTGCCAGCAGCCAGAACCGGGTCAACTATGGCTACACCTTC. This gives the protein CASSQNRVNYGYTF.